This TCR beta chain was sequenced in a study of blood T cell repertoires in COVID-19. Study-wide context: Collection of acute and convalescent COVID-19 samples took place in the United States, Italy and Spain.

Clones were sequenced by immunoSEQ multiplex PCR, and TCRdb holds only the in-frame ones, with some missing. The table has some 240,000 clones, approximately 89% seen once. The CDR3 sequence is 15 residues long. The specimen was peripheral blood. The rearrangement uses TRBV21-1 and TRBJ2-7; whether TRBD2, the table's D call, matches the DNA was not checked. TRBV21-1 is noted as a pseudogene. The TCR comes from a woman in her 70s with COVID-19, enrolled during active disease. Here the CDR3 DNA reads TGTGCCAGCAGCAGGCGGGGGCGCGACGCCCGGGAGCAGTACTTC. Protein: CASSRRGRDAREQYF.